This T cell receptor beta chain was retrieved from a study of cytomegalovirus exposure and HLA in healthy donors. The PCR had 60 Vbeta and 13 Jbeta primers. Generated by immunoSEQ multiplex PCR, the TCRdb table keeps only in-frame clones and is missing some. The repertoire includes around 150,000 clones, roughly 80% of them detected once, and about 8% sits in the top ten. The receptor was isolated from a woman aged 40 to 50 in good health and CMV-seropositive. The specimen sequenced was PBMCs.

The DNA for the CDR3 is TGTGCCAGCAGCCAACCCGGGACTAGCGGGAGTGTGAGGGTTGTCACAGATACGCAGTATTTT. It translates to CASSQPGTSGSVRVVTDTQYF. The chain carries TRBV4-2 and TRBJ2-3, with TRBD2 matching 14 bases. The V gene's germline CDR1 is LGHNA and CDR2 YNFKEQ. V lost 2 bases and J lost 2; bases outside the gene matches: 15. CDR3 size: 21 residues.